This T cell receptor (beta chain) was sequenced in a study of blood T cell repertoires in COVID-19. About the research overall: The study drew acute and convalescent COVID-19 samples from the United States, Italy and Spain. Sources were T cells, B-cell-depleted T cells, or PBMCs; the material itself was cDNA or gDNA.

Sequencing used immunoSEQ multiplex PCR; TCRdb keeps in-frame clones, though not all of them. This table holds some 140,000 clones, 79% found once. Germline V CDR1 and CDR2: SQVTM, ANQGSEA. The CDR3 length is 12 residues. Trimming pared 4 bases from V and 2 bases from J, leaving 6 bases between. Material: peripheral blood. The chain joins TRBV29-1 to TRBJ1-5; D may be TRBD1 (5 bases). The origin of this receptor is a man between 60 and 70 years old with acute or convalescent COVID-19. CDR3 loop: CSVGGGNQPQHF. CDR3 nucleotide sequence: TGCAGCGTTGGGGGCGGCAATCAGCCCCAGCATTTT.